This T cell receptor beta chain was recorded in a study of blood T cell repertoires in COVID-19 (dated by TCRdb to 2020 to 2021). A note on the overall study: Collaborator samples came from the United States, Italy and Spain and covered acute and convalescent phases of COVID-19. The prospective study material was composed of cDNA or gDNA derived from T cells, B-cell-depleted T cells, or PBMCs. Deeply sampled blood TCRbeta repertoires from subjects exposed to, actively infected with, or recovered from COVID-19 were included in the dataset. The repertoires were released in a freely available public database meant as a resource for research on the immune response to SARS-CoV-2. The samples were drawn from two sources: the first 160 participants of the ongoing ImmuneRACE study, and fewer than 1,500 subjects contributed by 6 global collaborators. The sample metadata nearly always contained a de-identified subject ID, COVID-19 status, age in years and sex. Where available, HLA class I and class II types were taken from metadata supplied by the sample provider and were not determined by assay-based typing. What the research found in general, with its limitations: Clinical and demographic metadata were provided uncurated, with the amount varying by source and participant.

A second Seattle source provided samples from volunteer blood donors who had recovered from COVID-19. Each collaborating institution followed its own protocols to collect whole blood in K2EDTA tubes. For TCRbeta analysis, collaborator samples were shipped as frozen whole blood, as isolated PBMCs, or as DNA extracted from either sample type. Concerning this clone itself: It lacks a known antigen. Base quality data are lacking; no much larger clone is found one base away.

Based on the germline V gene, the CDR1 and CDR2 sequences are SGHRS and YFSETQ. V is cut back by 4 bases and J by 3 bases, with 4 bases in the junction unmatched. The CDR3, from cysteine to phenylalanine, totals 14 residues. Only the CDR3 DNA is retained, 42 bases long and in frame from the first base. TCRbeta CDR3 regions were amplified from genomic DNA by means of the immunoSEQ Assay, a bias-controlled multiplex PCR. Concerning the study's data processing: The number of nucleated cells in each sample was estimated from the amplification of reference gene primers within the assay. To quantify the absolute abundance of each unique TCRbeta CDR3 rearrangement, sequence reads were collapsed and filtered. For each sample, productive Simpson clonality was calculated as the square root of Simpson's diversity index over productive rearrangements. Drawn from immuneACCESS, this table holds only the in-frame rearrangements with V and J called that TCRdb kept. Clones are partly lost; checked studies trace under half to an unresolved V gene and leave the rest unexplained. For V, J and clone size, that table is used; D and trimming come from the DNA. This sample is represented by 150,000 to 200,000 clones; roughly nine tenths of them were singletons. 1.5% to 2% of the sample rests with the top ten.

The clonotype originates from a man younger than 35 who had recovered from COVID-19. Input material: peripheral blood. This chain joins TRBV5-1 to TRBJ1-3, and 7 junctional nucleotides match TRBD1. The DNA sequence is given as TGCGCCAGCAGCCCCGGGGACAGTGGAAACACCATATATTTT. Its protein is CASSPGDSGNTIYF.